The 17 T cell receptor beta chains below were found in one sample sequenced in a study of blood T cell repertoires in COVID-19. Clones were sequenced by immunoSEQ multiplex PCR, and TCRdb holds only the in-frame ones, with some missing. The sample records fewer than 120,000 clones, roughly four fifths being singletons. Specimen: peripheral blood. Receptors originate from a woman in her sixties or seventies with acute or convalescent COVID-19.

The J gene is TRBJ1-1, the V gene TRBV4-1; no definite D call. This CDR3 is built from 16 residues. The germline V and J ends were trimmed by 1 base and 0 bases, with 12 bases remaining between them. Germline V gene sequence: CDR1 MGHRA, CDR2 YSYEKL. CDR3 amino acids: CASSQGLQVMNTEAFF. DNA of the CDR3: TGCGCCAGCAGCCAAGGACTTCAAGTTATGAACACTGAAGCTTTCTTT.

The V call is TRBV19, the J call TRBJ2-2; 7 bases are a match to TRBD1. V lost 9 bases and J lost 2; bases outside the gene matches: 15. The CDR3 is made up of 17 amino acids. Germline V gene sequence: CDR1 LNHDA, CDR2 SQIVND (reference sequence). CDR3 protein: CASGIRGTAINTGELFF. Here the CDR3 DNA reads TGTGCCAGCGGAATAAGGGGGACAGCCATTAACACCGGGGAGCTGTTTTTT. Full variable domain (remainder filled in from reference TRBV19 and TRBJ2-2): DGGITQSPKYLFRKEGQNVTLSCEQNLNHDAMYWYRQDPGQGLRLIYYSQIVNDFQKGDIAEGYSVSREKKESFPLTVTSAQKNPTAFYLCASGIRGTAINTGELFFGEGSRLTVL.

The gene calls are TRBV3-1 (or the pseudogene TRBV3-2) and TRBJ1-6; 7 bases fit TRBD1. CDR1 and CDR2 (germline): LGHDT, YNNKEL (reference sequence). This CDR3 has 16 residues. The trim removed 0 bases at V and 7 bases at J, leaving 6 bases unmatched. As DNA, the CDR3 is TGTGCCAGCAGCCAAGATCGCTACAGGGGAAATTCACCCCTCCACTTT. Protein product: CASSQDRYRGNSPLHF.

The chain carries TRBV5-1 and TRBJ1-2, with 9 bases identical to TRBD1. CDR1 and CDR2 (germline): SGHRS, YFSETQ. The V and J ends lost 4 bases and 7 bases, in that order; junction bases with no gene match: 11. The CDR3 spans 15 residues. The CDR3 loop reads CASSLGGQGSSGYTF. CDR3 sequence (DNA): TGCGCCAGCAGCCTAGGGGGACAGGGTTCTTCTGGCTACACCTTC.

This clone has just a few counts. This CDR3 is CASSPLFQGAPEKLFF. CDR3 nucleotide sequence: TGTGCCAGCTCACCACTCTTTCAGGGGGCGCCTGAAAAACTGTTTTTT. The chain employs TRBV18 and TRBJ1-4; 8 nucleotides line up with TRBD1. CDR1 KGHSH and CDR2 LQKENI come from the germline V gene. V trimming: 1 base; J trimming: 7 bases; junction bases outside the gene matches: 8. The CDR3 spans 16 residues. The whole variable domain, filled in from reference TRBV18 and TRBJ1-4, reads NAGVMQNPRHLVRRRGQEARLRCSPMKGHSHVYWYRQLPEEGLKFMVYLQKENIIDESGMPKERFSAEFPKEGPSILRIQQVVRGDSAAYFCASSPLFQGAPEKLFFGSGTQLSVL.

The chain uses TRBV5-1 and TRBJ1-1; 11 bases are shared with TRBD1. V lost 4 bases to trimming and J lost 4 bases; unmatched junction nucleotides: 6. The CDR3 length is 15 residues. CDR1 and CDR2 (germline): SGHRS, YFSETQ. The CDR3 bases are TGCGCCAGCAGCCTTGGACAGGGGGCGGGCACTGAAGCTTTCTTT. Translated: CASSLGQGAGTEAFF.

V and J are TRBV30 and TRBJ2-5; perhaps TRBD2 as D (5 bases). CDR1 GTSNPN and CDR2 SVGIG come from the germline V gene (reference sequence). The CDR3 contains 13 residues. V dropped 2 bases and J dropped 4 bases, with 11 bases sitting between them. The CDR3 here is CAWSLGVGETQYF. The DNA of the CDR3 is TGTGCCTGGAGTCTCGGGGTTGGAGAGACCCAGTACTTC. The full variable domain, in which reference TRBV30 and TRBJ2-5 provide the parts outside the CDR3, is SQTIHQWPATLVQPVGSPLSLECTVEGTSNPNLYWYRQAAGRGLQLLFYSVGIGQISSEVPQNLSASRPQDRQFILSSKKLLLSDSGFYLCAWSLGVGETQYFGPGTRLLVL.

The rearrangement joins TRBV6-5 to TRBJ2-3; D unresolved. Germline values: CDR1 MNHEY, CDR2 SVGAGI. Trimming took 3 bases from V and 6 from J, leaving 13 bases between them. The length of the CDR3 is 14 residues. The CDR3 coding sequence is TGTGCCAGCAGTTATGGGCAGAGCATGGATACGCAGTATTTT. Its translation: CASSYGQSMDTQYF.

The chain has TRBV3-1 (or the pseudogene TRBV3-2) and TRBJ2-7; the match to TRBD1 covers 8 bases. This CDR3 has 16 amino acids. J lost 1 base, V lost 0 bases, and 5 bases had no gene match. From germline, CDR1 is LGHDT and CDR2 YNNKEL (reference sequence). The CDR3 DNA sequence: TGTGCCAGCAGCCAAGACGGGCAGGGGGCGTCCTACGAGCAGTACTTC. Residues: CASSQDGQGASYEQYF.

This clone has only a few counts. CDR3 DNA sequence: TGTGCCAGCAGTTATCCGGGACAGGGTAGCAATGAGCAGTTCTTC. It translates to CASSYPGQGSNEQFF. The genes are TRBV6-5 and TRBJ2-1; 9 bases are a match to TRBD1. The germline gives CDR1 MNHEY, CDR2 SVGAGI. The ends lost 3 bases at V and 6 bases at J; junction bases unmatched: 6. The CDR3 loop spans 15 amino acids.

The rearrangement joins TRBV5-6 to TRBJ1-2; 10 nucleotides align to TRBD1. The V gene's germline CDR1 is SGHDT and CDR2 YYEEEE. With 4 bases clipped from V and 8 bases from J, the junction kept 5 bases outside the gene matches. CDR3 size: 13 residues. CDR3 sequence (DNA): TGTGCCAGCAGCCAAGCGGACAGGGGGGGCTACACCTTC. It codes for CASSQADRGGYTF.

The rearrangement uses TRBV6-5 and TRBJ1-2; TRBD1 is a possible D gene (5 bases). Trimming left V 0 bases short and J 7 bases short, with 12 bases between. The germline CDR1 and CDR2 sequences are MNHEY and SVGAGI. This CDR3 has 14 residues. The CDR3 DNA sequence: TGTGCCAGCAGTTACTCGGGGGGATTGTCTGGCTACACCTTC. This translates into CASSYSGGLSGYTF.

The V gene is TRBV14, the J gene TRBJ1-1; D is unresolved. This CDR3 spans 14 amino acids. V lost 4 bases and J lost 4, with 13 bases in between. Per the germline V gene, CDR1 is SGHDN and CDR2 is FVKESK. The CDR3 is CASSPGGGGTEAFF. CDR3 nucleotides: TGTGCCAGCAGCCCAGGAGGTGGAGGCACTGAAGCTTTCTTT.

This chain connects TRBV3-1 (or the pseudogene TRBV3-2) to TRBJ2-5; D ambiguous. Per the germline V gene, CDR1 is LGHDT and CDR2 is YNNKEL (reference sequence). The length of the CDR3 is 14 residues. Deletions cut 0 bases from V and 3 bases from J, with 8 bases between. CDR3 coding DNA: TGTGCCAGCAGCCAAGATGGGCCAAAAGAGACCCAGTACTTC. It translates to CASSQDGPKETQYF.

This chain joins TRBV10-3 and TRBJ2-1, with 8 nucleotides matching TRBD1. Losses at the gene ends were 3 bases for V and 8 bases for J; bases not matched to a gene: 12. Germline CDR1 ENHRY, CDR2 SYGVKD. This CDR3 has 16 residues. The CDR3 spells CAISDLRDRRGDEQFF. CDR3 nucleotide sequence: TGTGCCATCAGTGACCTCCGGGACAGGCGCGGGGATGAGCAGTTCTTC.

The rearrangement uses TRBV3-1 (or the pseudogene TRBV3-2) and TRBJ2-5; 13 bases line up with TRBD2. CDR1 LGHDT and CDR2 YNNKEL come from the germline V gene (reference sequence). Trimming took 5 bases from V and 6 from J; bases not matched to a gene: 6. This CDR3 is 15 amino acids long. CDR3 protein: CASSILAGGLKTQYF. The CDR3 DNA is TGTGCCAGCAGCATACTAGCGGGGGGGCTAAAGACCCAGTACTTC.

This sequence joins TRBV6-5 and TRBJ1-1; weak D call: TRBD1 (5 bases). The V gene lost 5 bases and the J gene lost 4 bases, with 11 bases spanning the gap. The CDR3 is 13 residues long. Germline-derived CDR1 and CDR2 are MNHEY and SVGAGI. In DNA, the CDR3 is TGTGCCAGCAGTAGGGCGGGGCGCACTGAAGCTTTCTTT. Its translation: CASSRAGRTEAFF.